A selection of T cell receptor beta chains follows, all from one sample in a study of beta chain features in type 1 diabetes. This table comes from immunoSEQ multiplex PCR, and its TCRdb copy is limited to in-frame clones, with some not included. The data hold around 430,000 clones, with approximately 30% observed a single time. The material sequenced was naive CD4+ T cells from blood. These receptors originate from a man aged 18 to 29 in good health. Both conserved end residues are part of each CDR3. A D gene is named only where the DNA matches it firmly. Only part of the rows carry a size: once, few, many, or a class if the clone is expanded.

TGTGCCAGCAGCTTAATGGGGAACGCTGAAAAACTGTTTTTT	CASSLMGNAEKLFF	.	TRBV7-9	TRBJ1-4	.
TGTGCCAGCAGCTCCTCGACCGGGGCAGATACGCAGTATTTT	CASSSSTGADTQYF	.	TRBV7-3	TRBJ2-3	few
TGTGCCAGCAGCTTCTGGCAGGCCCGCTACGAGCAGTACTTC	CASSFWQARYEQYF	.	TRBV5-5	TRBJ2-7	few
TGTGCCAGCAGCTTAGTTGCAGGGCCTATTGGCTACACCTTC	CASSLVAGPIGYTF	.	TRBV7-2	TRBJ1-2	.
TGCAGCGGCGAAATTACTACTGAAGCTTTCTTT	CSGEITTEAFF	.	TRBV29-1	TRBJ1-1	few
TGCAGCTTTGGCGGGGGGTACCCACACTACGAGCAGTACTTC	CSFGGGYPHYEQYF	TRBD2	TRBV29-1	TRBJ2-7	.
TGCGCCAGCAGCCAACAAACTAGCGGGAGGAACACAGATACGCAGTATTTT	CASSQQTSGRNTDTQYF	TRBD2	TRBV4-1	TRBJ2-3	.
TGCGCCAGCAGCAGCAGCGGAGGGGGCACCGGGGAGCTGTTTTTT	CASSSSGGGTGELFF	.	TRBV5-1	TRBJ2-2	few
TGTGCCACCAGCAGGGGCCTAGCGGGAGGCACAGATACGCAGTATTTT	CATSRGLAGGTDTQYF	TRBD2	TRBV15	TRBJ2-3	few
TGTGCCAGCAGTCTGCTAGATTACGAGCAGTACTTC	CASSLLDYEQYF	.	TRBV7-9	TRBJ2-7	.
TGTGCCAGTAGTACCGTTGTGGGGCGCGGCTATGGCTACACCTTC	CASSTVVGRGYGYTF	.	TRBV19	TRBJ1-2	.
TGTGCCAGCAGCGTAGACCCTGCAGGGTCCTACAATGAGCAGTTCTTC	CASSVDPAGSYNEQFF	.	TRBV9	TRBJ2-1	.
TGTGCCAGCAGTTACCAGCGGGGCCCCTACGAGCAGTACTTC	CASSYQRGPYEQYF	TRBD2	TRBV6-5	TRBJ2-7	.
TGTGCCAGCAGCCGAGCCCGGGGACAGGATCAGTTCTTC	CASSRARGQDQFF	TRBD1	TRBV6-5	TRBJ2-1	.
TGTGCCAGCAGTGAATGGGGGGCTGATGGCTACACCTTC	CASSEWGADGYTF	.	TRBV2	TRBJ1-2	.
TGCGCCAGCAGCCGCCAGAGCGGGAGGGCCTCCACCGGGGAGCTGTTTTTT	CASSRQSGRASTGELFF	TRBD2	TRBV4-1	TRBJ2-2	.
TGCAGCCTCCACGGACTTACCACAGATACGCAGTATTTT	CSLHGLTTDTQYF	.	TRBV29-1	TRBJ2-3	few
TGCAGCGTTGGGGTGGCTTCGAACACCGGGGAGCTGTTTTTT	CSVGVASNTGELFF	.	TRBV29-1	TRBJ2-2	.
TGTGCCAGCAAGAGGGGGGACAGACCCAATGAGCAGTTCTTC	CASKRGDRPNEQFF	.	TRBV10-3	TRBJ2-1	.
TGCGCCAGCAGGCAGGGACTAGCGCTTTACAATGAGCAGTTCTTC	CASRQGLALYNEQFF	TRBD2	TRBV5-1	TRBJ2-1	few
TGTGCCAGCAGCTCACGGACAGTGTCCTTAGCCAAAAACATTCAGTACTTC	CASSSRTVSLAKNIQYF	.	TRBV7-9	TRBJ2-4	few
TGCAGCGTCCTCCTCCGTTTTGGCGGGACTAGGTACAATGAGCAGTTCTTC	CSVLLRFGGTRYNEQFF	TRBD2	TRBV29-1	TRBJ2-1	.
TGTGCCTGGGGACAGATGAACACTGAAGCTTTCTTT	CAWGQMNTEAFF	.	TRBV30	TRBJ1-1	few